These T cell receptor beta chains were read from a single sample in a study of identical twins. TCRdb reprocessed the 5' RACE reads with MiXCR, giving one entry per CDR3 protein. The sample lists some 710,000 distinct CDR3 sequences; around 6% were seen once. The sample consisted of naive T cells sorted from blood. These receptors were obtained from a man aged 18-30 years in good health. CDR3s include the opening cysteine and the closing phenylalanine or tryptophan. D genes are given only for firm matches. Some rows mark clone size as missing; the rest say once, few, many or name a class of expanded clone.

len	j_gene	v_gene	abundance	d_gene	CDR3nt	CDR3aa
12	TRBJ2-1	TRBV6-6	many	.	TGTGCCAGCAGTTACCCCAGCAATGAGCAGTTCTTC	CASSYPSNEQFF
14	TRBJ2-5	TRBV5-1	.	.	TGCGCCAGCAGTCCGCACAGGGACCAAGAGACCCAGTACTTC	CASSPHRDQETQYF
14	TRBJ2-7	TRBV28	.	.	TGTGCCAGCAGCACTAGACAGACCTCCTACGAGCAGTACTTC	CASSTRQTSYEQYF
15	TRBJ2-5	TRBV20-1	many	.	TGCAGTGCTTCTCCGCCTGCTCTTGCTCAAGAGACCCAGTACTTC	CSASPPALAQETQYF
21	TRBJ2-4	TRBV11-2	.	TRBD2	TGTGCCAGCAGCTTAGGGACTCGGGTAGCGGGAGGGCCGGGGGGCAAAAACATTCAGTACTTC	CASSLGTRVAGGPGGKNIQYF
16	TRBJ2-2	TRBV7-2	few	.	TGTGCCAGCAGCTTAGCGGGGACAAAGAACACCGGGGAGCTGTTTTTT	CASSLAGTKNTGELFF
14	TRBJ2-1	TRBV6-2/TRBV6-3	few	.	TGTGCCAGCAGTTACCGAGACCGAGACAATGAGCAGTTCTTC	CASSYRDRDNEQFF
17	TRBJ2-5	TRBV28	many	.	TGTGCCAGCCCTCCCGCGTGGGGGAGTGTAGTACAAGAGACCCAGTACTTC	CASPPAWGSVVQETQYF
16	TRBJ2-3	TRBV5-1	many	.	TGCGCCAGCAGCTTGAGTAGGGCTAGAAGCACAGATACGCAGTATTTT	CASSLSRARSTDTQYF
15	TRBJ2-5	TRBV7-9	.	TRBD1	TGTGCCAGCAGCGGACCGACAGGGTTTGCGGAGACCCAGTACTTC	CASSGPTGFAETQYF
16	TRBJ1-4	TRBV7-9	.	.	TGTGCCAGCAGCTTAAATATCGGGGGAACTAATGAAAAACTGTTTTTT	CASSLNIGGTNEKLFF
14	TRBJ1-5	TRBV5-1	few	.	TGCGCCAGCAGCTTGCACGGAGGAGAACAGCCCCAGCATTTT	CASSLHGGEQPQHF
16	TRBJ2-1	TRBV5-1	few	TRBD2	TGCGCCAGCAGCTTAACGGGGAGGGGCTCCTACAATGAGCAGTTCTTC	CASSLTGRGSYNEQFF
14	TRBJ2-1	TRBV10-3	.	TRBD1	TGTGCCATCAGTGCAGGGGGTTCTTACAATGAGCAGTTCTTC	CAISAGGSYNEQFF
14	TRBJ2-7	TRBV27	many	TRBD2	TGTGCCAGCAGTTTCCTAGCGGGTAGCTACGAGCAGTACTTC	CASSFLAGSYEQYF
8	TRBJ1-1	TRBV29-1	few	.	TGCAGCGTCAATGAAGCTTTCTTT	CSVNEAFF
16	TRBJ2-2	TRBV5-1	few	TRBD1	TGCGCCAGCAGCTTGAGACAGGGGGGGAACACCGGGGAGCTGTTTTTT	CASSLRQGGNTGELFF
16	TRBJ2-5	TRBV7-9	many	TRBD2	TGTGCCAGCAGCGCAAGAACTAGCGCCCCCCAAGAGACCCAGTACTTC	CASSARTSAPQETQYF
16	TRBJ2-7	TRBV20-1	few	.	TGCAGTGCTCCCAGGATGGGGGGGCTTTACTCCTACGAGCAGTACTTC	CSAPRMGGLYSYEQYF
14	TRBJ2-1	TRBV15	.	TRBD2	TGTGCCACCAGCAGAGCGGGAGGGGAGAATGAGCAGTTCTTC	CATSRAGGENEQFF
14	TRBJ2-1	TRBV3-1	.	.	TGTGCCAGCAGCCAAGGAGATCCCGGCGGTGAGCAGTTCTTC	CASSQGDPGGEQFF
16	TRBJ1-4	TRBV12-3/TRBV12-4	.	.	TGTGCCAGCAGTCCCAGGGTGCCTACAACTAATGAAAAACTGTTTTTT	CASSPRVPTTNEKLFF
14	TRBJ2-1	TRBV10-3	.	TRBD2	TGTGCCATCGGGGGACTAGCGATAAACAATGAGCAGTTCTTC	CAIGGLAINNEQFF
11	TRBJ1-2	TRBV5-6	.	.	TGTGCCAGCATGTCTGACACAGGCTACACCTTC	CASMSDTGYTF
13	TRBJ1-1	TRBV4-3	few	.	TGCGCCAGCGGACCCTCCTGGGACACTGAAGCTTTCTTT	CASGPSWDTEAFF
17	TRBJ2-1	TRBV21-1	.	.	TGTGCCAGCAGTATTAGCAAAACGGGAGGGCCGGGGAATGAGCAGTTCTTC	CASSISKTGGPGNEQFF
13	TRBJ1-2	TRBV12-3/TRBV12-4	many	.	TGTGCCAGCAGTTTCCAGGGACGCTATGGCTACACCTTC	CASSFQGRYGYTF
15	TRBJ2-5	TRBV3-1	.	.	TGTGCCAGCAGCCAAGAGCTTATTAGACCGGAGACCCAGTACTTC	CASSQELIRPETQYF
13	TRBJ2-1	TRBV20-1	few	TRBD2	TGCAGTGCTAGCGAGCGGGAGCCCTATGAGCAGTTCTTC	CSASEREPYEQFF
13	TRBJ2-5	TRBV7-8	.	.	TGTGCCAGCAGCTTAGCGGCTCAAGAGACCCAGTACTTC	CASSLAAQETQYF
14	TRBJ2-2	TRBV2	few	.	TGTGCCAGCAGTGAAGTGATTAACACCGGGGAGCTGTTTTTT	CASSEVINTGELFF
14	TRBJ2-5	TRBV7-9	many	.	TGTGCCAGCAGCACCACTGGACAATGGGAGACCCAGTACTTC	CASSTTGQWETQYF
19	TRBJ1-3	TRBV12-3/TRBV12-4	many	.	TGTGCCAGCAGTTTAGAAGTAGGAGTCAGGGGTCGCTCTGGAAACACCATATATTTT	CASSLEVGVRGRSGNTIYF
14	TRBJ2-2	TRBV12-3/TRBV12-4	many	TRBD1	TGTGCCAGCAGCGGGACAGACAACACCGGGGAGCTGTTTTTT	CASSGTDNTGELFF
13	TRBJ2-7	TRBV6-1	few	.	TGTGCCAGCCGAGGGGTTTTTCCCTACGAGCAGTACTTC	CASRGVFPYEQYF
12	TRBJ2-1	TRBV20-1	.	.	TGCAGTGCTGGACCAGGCTACAATGAGCAGTTCTTC	CSAGPGYNEQFF
11	TRBJ2-7	TRBV29-1	many	.	TGCAGCGTTGATGGGGCTGGCGAGCAGTACTTC	CSVDGAGEQYF
13	TRBJ2-7	TRBV7-9	many	.	TGTGCCAGCAGTGGGTTAACCCCCTACGAGCAGTACTTC	CASSGLTPYEQYF
16	TRBJ2-1	TRBV3-1	.	.	TGTGCCAGCAGCCAATCCGGGACTCACTCCTACAATGAGCAGTTCTTC	CASSQSGTHSYNEQFF
15	TRBJ1-5	TRBV12-3/TRBV12-4	many	.	TGTGCCAGCGGGGGAGGGGAAAATAGCAATCAGCCCCAGCATTTT	CASGGGENSNQPQHF
18	TRBJ1-4	TRBV10-3	few	TRBD1	TGTGCCATCAGTCAAAACCTCGGACAGGTTGCAACTAATGAAAAACTGTTTTTT	CAISQNLGQVATNEKLFF
14	TRBJ2-7	TRBV7-2	few	.	TGTGCCAGCAGCTTAGCAAATCCTTCCTACGAGCAGTACTTC	CASSLANPSYEQYF
17	TRBJ1-2	TRBV25-1	.	.	TGTGCCAGCAGTGAATATGGCCTTACAGCGACTGGCTATGGCTACACCTTC	CASSEYGLTATGYGYTF
14	TRBJ2-5	TRBV12-3/TRBV12-4	many	TRBD1	TGTGCCAGCAGCCTACAGGGGAACCAAGAGACCCAGTACTTC	CASSLQGNQETQYF